The TCR beta chain described here comes from a study of control samples from healthy donors and cancer patients (dated by TCRdb to 2020 to 2022). Libraries were constructed by the immunoSEQ multiplex PCR assay. TCRdb retrieved this table from immuneACCESS and kept in-frame rearrangements only. Not all clones are present; in checked studies, unresolved V genes account for under half, and no reason is known for the remainder. A total of fewer than 90,000 clones appear in this sample, 75% to 90% of them only once. The ten largest clones take up approximately 30% of the sample. For this clone: The target of this receptor is not known. No much larger clone exists at a distance of one base, and base qualities are not known.

From the germline V gene, CDR1 is SQVTM and CDR2 is ANQGSEA. Trimming removed 2 bases from V and 4 bases from J, leaving 11 bases between the germline ends. The CDR3 starts with the cysteine, ends with the phenylalanine, and has 13 residues. This entry keeps only the CDR3 DNA: 39 bases, framed from base 1. This TCR derives from a man in his fifties or sixties in good health. Sequencing used blood. Recombination connected TRBV29-1 to TRBJ1-1, and possibly TRBD1, on 5 matching bases. For the CDR3, the sequence is CSVETAGGTEAFF. The sequenced DNA: TGCAGCGTTGAAACCGCGGGGGGCACTGAAGCTTTCTTT.